These T cell receptor beta chains were read from a single sample in a study of CD8 T cells in Susac syndrome. TCRdb redid the calling of the immunoSEQ multiplex PCR reads with MiXCR, one entry per CDR3 protein. The table shows around 140,000 distinct CDR3 sequences, with over 75% occurring only once. What was sequenced was CD8+ T cells from PBMCs. The source of these receptors is a human donor with multiple sclerosis. Both conserved end residues are part of each CDR3. The D gene is left open where the match is weak. Expanded clones are given a class, and other clones once, few, many or no size at all.

abundance: NA; v_gene: TRBV9; d_gene: NA; j_gene: TRBJ2-7; CDR3aa: CASSVGDYSYEQYF; CDR3nt: TGTGCCAGCAGCGTAGGAGATTACTCCTACGAGCAGTACTTC
abundance: NA; v_gene: TRBV20-1; d_gene: NA; j_gene: TRBJ1-5; CDR3aa: CSARQGLTQPQHF; CDR3nt: TGCAGTGCTAGACAGGGGCTGACTCAGCCCCAGCATTTT
abundance: NA; v_gene: TRBV7-9; d_gene: NA; j_gene: TRBJ2-6; CDR3aa: CASSLNLVAGANVLTF; CDR3nt: TGTGCCAGCAGCCTTAATTTGGTGGCTGGGGCCAACGTCCTGACTTTC
abundance: NA; v_gene: TRBV27; d_gene: NA; j_gene: TRBJ2-7; CDR3aa: CASSFKGFSYEQYF; CDR3nt: TGTGCCAGCAGTTTTAAGGGGTTCTCCTACGAGCAGTACTTC
abundance: NA; v_gene: TRBV27; d_gene: TRBD1; j_gene: TRBJ1-5; CDR3aa: CASSSLDRVDQPQHF; CDR3nt: TGTGCCAGCAGTTCCCTGGACAGGGTGGATCAGCCCCAGCATTTT
abundance: NA; v_gene: TRBV11-3; d_gene: NA; j_gene: TRBJ2-3; CDR3aa: CASSKEGDTQYF; CDR3nt: TGTGCCAGCAGCAAAGAGGGGGATACGCAGTATTTT
abundance: NA; v_gene: TRBV9; d_gene: NA; j_gene: TRBJ2-7; CDR3aa: CASSAPPGTPTYEQYF; CDR3nt: TGTGCCAGCAGTGCCCCCCCCGGGACACCTACCTACGAGCAGTACTTC
abundance: NA; v_gene: TRBV27; d_gene: NA; j_gene: TRBJ2-1; CDR3aa: CASSSSPRDIWDVNEQFF; CDR3nt: TGTGCCAGCAGTTCAAGCCCAAGGGACATTTGGGATGTCAATGAGCAGTTCTTC
abundance: NA; v_gene: TRBV27; d_gene: TRBD2; j_gene: TRBJ2-2; CDR3aa: CATGEAGASGELFF; CDR3nt: TGTGCCACGGGGGAAGCGGGAGCCTCCGGGGAGCTGTTTTTT
abundance: NA; v_gene: TRBV19; d_gene: TRBD2; j_gene: TRBJ2-5; CDR3aa: CASSIWEGSQETQYF; CDR3nt: TGTGCCAGTAGTATATGGGAGGGATCCCAAGAGACCCAGTACTTC
abundance: NA; v_gene: TRBV11-2; d_gene: NA; j_gene: TRBJ2-3; CDR3aa: CASSLVPSTDTQYF; CDR3nt: TGTGCCAGCAGCTTAGTGCCTAGCACAGATACGCAGTATTTT
abundance: once; v_gene: TRBV28; d_gene: NA; j_gene: TRBJ1-6; CDR3aa: CASSFRWENSPLHF; CDR3nt: TGTGCCAGCAGTTTCAGATGGGAGAATTCACCCCTCCACTTT
abundance: NA; v_gene: TRBV24-1; d_gene: NA; j_gene: TRBJ2-4; CDR3aa: CATSPGGVNIQYF; CDR3nt: TGTGCCACCAGTCCGGGTGGGGTAAACATTCAGTACTTC
abundance: NA; v_gene: TRBV9; d_gene: NA; j_gene: TRBJ1-2; CDR3aa: CASSVAKDDRNYGYTF; CDR3nt: TGTGCCAGCAGCGTAGCTAAAGACGACAGAAACTATGGCTACACCTTC
abundance: few; v_gene: TRBV5-6; d_gene: NA; j_gene: TRBJ2-1; CDR3aa: CASGLRYNEQFF; CDR3nt: TGTGCCAGCGGTCTACGGTACAATGAGCAGTTCTTC
abundance: few; v_gene: TRBV6-2/TRBV6-3; d_gene: NA; j_gene: TRBJ1-1; CDR3aa: CASSYGGQNTEAFF; CDR3nt: TGTGCCAGCAGTTACGGCGGCCAGAACACTGAAGCTTTCTTT
abundance: NA; v_gene: TRBV19; d_gene: NA; j_gene: TRBJ2-3; CDR3aa: CASGVPGLDTDTQYF; CDR3nt: TGTGCCAGTGGGGTACCGGGACTGGACACAGATACGCAGTATTTT
abundance: NA; v_gene: TRBV6-5; d_gene: TRBD1; j_gene: TRBJ2-7; CDR3aa: CASSPTRTGEHPTEQYF; CDR3nt: TGTGCCAGCAGTCCTACTCGGACAGGAGAACATCCTACGGAGCAGTACTTC
abundance: NA; v_gene: TRBV4-1; d_gene: NA; j_gene: TRBJ2-3; CDR3aa: CASSQDRAQSTDTQYF; CDR3nt: TGCGCCAGCAGCCAAGATCGAGCGCAGTCCACAGATACGCAGTATTTT
abundance: NA; v_gene: TRBV27; d_gene: TRBD1; j_gene: TRBJ1-5; CDR3aa: CASRDRAGRAPQHF; CDR3nt: TGTGCCAGCCGGGACAGGGCTGGCAGGGCGCCCCAGCATTTT
abundance: NA; v_gene: TRBV20-1; d_gene: TRBD1; j_gene: TRBJ1-5; CDR3aa: CSARPWGDRVYSNQPQHF; CDR3nt: TGCAGTGCTAGGCCCTGGGGAGACAGGGTCTATAGCAATCAGCCCCAGCATTTT
abundance: once; v_gene: TRBV10-3; d_gene: NA; j_gene: TRBJ2-7; CDR3aa: CAISPGPQYEQYF; CDR3nt: TGTGCCATCAGCCCGGGACCTCAATACGAGCAGTACTTC
abundance: NA; v_gene: TRBV20-1; d_gene: TRBD1; j_gene: TRBJ1-2; CDR3aa: CSARDLIRWDSYGYTF; CDR3nt: TGCAGTGCTAGAGATCTTATTAGGTGGGACAGCTATGGCTACACCTTC
abundance: NA; v_gene: TRBV10-3; d_gene: NA; j_gene: TRBJ2-6; CDR3aa: CAINLEGSAGANVLTF; CDR3nt: TGTGCCATCAATCTGGAGGGAAGCGCTGGGGCCAACGTCCTGACTTTC
abundance: NA; v_gene: TRBV7-9; d_gene: NA; j_gene: TRBJ1-5; CDR3aa: CASSLMGNQPQHF; CDR3nt: TGTGCCAGCAGCTTAATGGGGAACCAGCCCCAGCATTTT
abundance: NA; v_gene: TRBV7-9; d_gene: NA; j_gene: TRBJ2-2; CDR3aa: CANGTLPGELFF; CDR3nt: TGTGCCAACGGGACTCTCCCCGGGGAGCTGTTTTTT
abundance: NA; v_gene: TRBV12-3/TRBV12-4; d_gene: NA; j_gene: TRBJ1-5; CDR3aa: CASSHKYQPQHF; CDR3nt: TGTGCCAGCAGCCATAAGTATCAGCCCCAGCATTTT
abundance: NA; v_gene: TRBV5-1; d_gene: TRBD1; j_gene: TRBJ1-2; CDR3aa: CATNPGTGNGYTF; CDR3nt: TGCGCCACCAACCCCGGGACAGGGAATGGCTACACCTTC
abundance: few; v_gene: TRBV7-9; d_gene: NA; j_gene: TRBJ2-1; CDR3aa: CASSSTQKNEQFF; CDR3nt: TGTGCCAGCAGCAGCACGCAGAAAAATGAGCAGTTCTTC
abundance: NA; v_gene: TRBV14; d_gene: NA; j_gene: TRBJ1-6; CDR3aa: CASSQEGSGGPLHF; CDR3nt: TGTGCCAGCAGCCAAGAGGGGTCGGGAGGACCCCTCCACTTT
abundance: NA; v_gene: TRBV7-9; d_gene: TRBD2; j_gene: TRBJ2-5; CDR3aa: CASSISGVETQYF; CDR3nt: TGTGCCAGCAGCATTAGCGGGGTTGAGACCCAGTACTTC
abundance: NA; v_gene: TRBV9; d_gene: TRBD2; j_gene: TRBJ2-1; CDR3aa: CASSVGGSGGPYNEQFF; CDR3nt: TGTGCCAGCAGCGTAGGAGGTAGCGGGGGACCGTACAATGAGCAGTTCTTC
abundance: NA; v_gene: TRBV30; d_gene: NA; j_gene: TRBJ2-5; CDR3aa: CAWREGVRETQYF; CDR3nt: TGTGCCTGGAGAGAGGGGGTGAGGGAGACCCAGTACTTC
abundance: NA; v_gene: TRBV25-1; d_gene: NA; j_gene: TRBJ1-1; CDR3aa: CASSWNMNTEAFF; CDR3nt: TGTGCCAGCAGTTGGAATATGAACACTGAAGCTTTCTTT
abundance: NA; v_gene: TRBV7-9; d_gene: NA; j_gene: TRBJ1-2; CDR3aa: CASSTPGMKGGYTF; CDR3nt: TGTGCCAGCAGCACCCCGGGCATGAAGGGTGGCTACACCTTC
abundance: NA; v_gene: TRBV7-2; d_gene: NA; j_gene: TRBJ1-3; CDR3aa: CASSLGAGNTIYF; CDR3nt: TGTGCCAGCAGCTTGGGGGCCGGAAACACCATATATTTT
abundance: once; v_gene: TRBV20-1; d_gene: NA; j_gene: TRBJ2-1; CDR3aa: CSASPKNSLYNEQFF; CDR3nt: TGCAGTGCTAGCCCTAAGAATTCCCTTTACAATGAGCAGTTCTTC
abundance: few; v_gene: TRBV11-2; d_gene: NA; j_gene: TRBJ1-2; CDR3aa: CASSPRGQSGYTF; CDR3nt: TGTGCCAGCAGCCCAAGGGGCCAGTCCGGCTACACCTTC
abundance: NA; v_gene: TRBV27; d_gene: NA; j_gene: TRBJ2-3; CDR3aa: CASGMGTRDTQYF; CDR3nt: TGTGCCAGCGGGATGGGGACAAGGGATACGCAGTATTTT
abundance: NA; v_gene: TRBV5-6; d_gene: NA; j_gene: TRBJ2-1; CDR3aa: CASSLDGGVMQFF; CDR3nt: TGTGCCAGCAGCTTGGATGGAGGGGTCATGCAGTTCTTC
abundance: few; v_gene: TRBV28; d_gene: NA; j_gene: TRBJ1-2; CDR3aa: CASSPFQNTNPNYGYTF; CDR3nt: TGTGCCAGCAGCCCATTCCAGAATACTAATCCTAACTATGGCTACACCTTC
abundance: NA; v_gene: TRBV28; d_gene: NA; j_gene: TRBJ1-3; CDR3aa: CASSFVNSGNTMYF; CDR3nt: TGTGCCAGCAGTTTTGTAAATTCCGGAAACACCATGTATTTT
abundance: NA; v_gene: TRBV5-4; d_gene: NA; j_gene: TRBJ2-1; CDR3aa: CASSLPGEGYNEQFF; CDR3nt: TGTGCCAGCAGCTTGCCGGGAGAGGGCTACAATGAGCAGTTCTTC
abundance: NA; v_gene: TRBV7-2; d_gene: NA; j_gene: TRBJ1-1; CDR3aa: CASSQDRLEAFF; CDR3nt: TGTGCCAGCAGCCAAGACAGGTTGGAAGCTTTCTTT
abundance: NA; v_gene: TRBV7-2; d_gene: NA; j_gene: TRBJ2-1; CDR3aa: CASSLNEYNEQFF; CDR3nt: TGTGCCAGCAGCTTGAACGAATACAATGAGCAGTTCTTC
abundance: NA; v_gene: TRBV12-3/TRBV12-4; d_gene: NA; j_gene: TRBJ1-1; CDR3aa: CASTPLGGPATEAFF; CDR3nt: TGTGCCAGCACCCCTCTTGGGGGGCCGGCCACTGAAGCTTTCTTT
abundance: NA; v_gene: TRBV3-1; d_gene: NA; j_gene: TRBJ1-2; CDR3aa: CASSPGLDVNYGYTF; CDR3nt: TGTGCCAGCAGCCCCGGACTGGATGTTAACTATGGCTACACCTTC
abundance: NA; v_gene: TRBV9; d_gene: TRBD1; j_gene: TRBJ1-4; CDR3aa: CASSVVEQGAGEKLFF; CDR3nt: TGTGCCAGCAGCGTAGTGGAGCAGGGGGCAGGTGAAAAACTGTTTTTT
abundance: once; v_gene: TRBV2; d_gene: TRBD1; j_gene: TRBJ1-1; CDR3aa: CASRYQGQGNTEAFF; CDR3nt: TGTGCCAGCAGATACCAGGGACAGGGTAACACTGAAGCTTTCTTT
abundance: NA; v_gene: TRBV6-1; d_gene: TRBD1; j_gene: TRBJ2-4; CDR3aa: CASAQGVVGIQYF; CDR3nt: TGTGCCAGCGCCCAGGGGGTCGTGGGCATTCAGTACTTC
abundance: NA; v_gene: TRBV3-1; d_gene: NA; j_gene: TRBJ1-4; CDR3aa: CASSGGLKEKLFF; CDR3nt: TGTGCCAGCAGCGGGGGGCTGAAGGAAAAACTGTTTTTT
abundance: once; v_gene: TRBV11-2; d_gene: NA; j_gene: TRBJ1-1; CDR3aa: CASSPPEGGEAFF; CDR3nt: TGTGCCAGCAGCCCCCCCGAGGGGGGTGAAGCTTTCTTT
abundance: NA; v_gene: TRBV12-5; d_gene: NA; j_gene: TRBJ2-2; CDR3aa: CASGLWLANTGELFF; CDR3nt: TGTGCTAGTGGTTTGTGGCTAGCGAACACCGGGGAGCTGTTTTTT